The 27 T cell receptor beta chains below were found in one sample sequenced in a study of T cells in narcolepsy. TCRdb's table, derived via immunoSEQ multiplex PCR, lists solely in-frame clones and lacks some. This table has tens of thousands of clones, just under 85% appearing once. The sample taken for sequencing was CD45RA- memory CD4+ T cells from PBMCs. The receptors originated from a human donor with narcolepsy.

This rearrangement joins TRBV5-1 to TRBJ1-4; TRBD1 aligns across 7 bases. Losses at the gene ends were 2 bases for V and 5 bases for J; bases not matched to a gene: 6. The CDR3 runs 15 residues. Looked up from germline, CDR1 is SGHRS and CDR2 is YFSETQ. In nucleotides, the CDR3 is TGCGCCAGCAGCTTACAGGGACAGTTAAATGAAAAACTGTTTTTT. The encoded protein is CASSLQGQLNEKLFF.

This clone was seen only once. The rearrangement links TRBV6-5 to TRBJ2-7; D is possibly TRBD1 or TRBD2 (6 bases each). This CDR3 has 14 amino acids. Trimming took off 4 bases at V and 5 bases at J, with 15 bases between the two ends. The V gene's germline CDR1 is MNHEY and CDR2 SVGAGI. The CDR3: CASSSGTRGDEQYF. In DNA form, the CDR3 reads TGTGCCAGCAGTTCCGGGACAAGGGGGGACGAGCAGTACTTC.

CDR3 DNA: TGTGCCAGCAGCCGGGAGACTAGCGGGGGGTTCCAAGAGACCCAGTACTTC. Encoded protein: CASSRETSGGFQETQYF. V and J are TRBV4-2 and TRBJ2-5; 13 bases line up with TRBD2. Germline V CDR1 and CDR2: LGHNA, YNFKEQ. Trimming cost V 4 bases and J 1 base; bases outside gene matches: 6. The CDR3 consists of 17 residues.

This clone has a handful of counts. In nucleotides, the CDR3 is TGTGCCAGCAACGGACATATGAACACTGAAGCTTTCTTT. Protein product: CASNGHMNTEAFF. J is TRBJ1-1 and V is TRBV11-2, with D maybe TRBD1 (5 bases). CDR3 length equals 13 residues. With 7 bases removed from V and 0 bases from J, the gap between germline ends came to 9 bases. CDR1 is SGHAT, CDR2 FQNNGV, per germline. The full variable domain, rest sourced from reference TRBV11-2 and TRBJ1-1, is EAGVAQSPRYKIIEKRQSVAFWCNPISGHATLYWYQQILGQGPKLLIQFQNNGVVDDSQLPKDRFSAERLKGVDSTLKIQPAKLEDSAVYLCASNGHMNTEAFFGQGTRLTVV.

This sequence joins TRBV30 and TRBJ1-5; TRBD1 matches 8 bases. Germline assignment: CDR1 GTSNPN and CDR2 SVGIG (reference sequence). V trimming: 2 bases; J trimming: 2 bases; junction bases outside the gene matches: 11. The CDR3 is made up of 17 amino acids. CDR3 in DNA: TGTGCCTGGAGTTTACGGACAGGGCCAAAAGGCAATCAGCCCCAGCATTTT. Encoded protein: CAWSLRTGPKGNQPQHF.

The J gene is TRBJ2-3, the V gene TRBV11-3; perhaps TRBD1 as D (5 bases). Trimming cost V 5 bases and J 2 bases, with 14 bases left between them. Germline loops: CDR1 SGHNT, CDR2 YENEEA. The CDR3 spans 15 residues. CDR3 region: CASSARQRSTDTQYF. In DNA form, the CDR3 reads TGTGCCAGCAGCGCCCGACAGCGCTCCACAGATACGCAGTATTTT.

CDR3: CASRLDSSNQPQHF. The CDR3 DNA reads TGTGCCAGCAGACTGGACAGTAGCAATCAGCCCCAGCATTTT. The chain recombines TRBV6-1 with TRBJ1-5; possible D gene TRBD1, 6 bases. The V end lost 6 bases, the J end lost 0 bases, and 9 bases lay between the germline ends. Germline CDR1 reads MNHNS; CDR2 reads SASEGT. The CDR3 is 14 residues long.

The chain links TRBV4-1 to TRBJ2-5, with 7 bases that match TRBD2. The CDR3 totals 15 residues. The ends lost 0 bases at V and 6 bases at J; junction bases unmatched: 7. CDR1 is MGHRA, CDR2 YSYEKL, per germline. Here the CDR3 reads CASSQDRLAAQTQYF. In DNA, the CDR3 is TGCGCCAGCAGCCAAGATCGCCTAGCGGCGCAGACCCAGTACTTC.

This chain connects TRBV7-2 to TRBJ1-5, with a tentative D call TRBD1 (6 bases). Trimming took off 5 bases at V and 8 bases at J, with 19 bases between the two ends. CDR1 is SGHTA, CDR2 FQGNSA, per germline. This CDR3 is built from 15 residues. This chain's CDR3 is CASSNHNKGGEPQHF. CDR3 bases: TGTGCCAGCAGCAATCACAACAAAGGGGGAGAGCCCCAGCATTTT.

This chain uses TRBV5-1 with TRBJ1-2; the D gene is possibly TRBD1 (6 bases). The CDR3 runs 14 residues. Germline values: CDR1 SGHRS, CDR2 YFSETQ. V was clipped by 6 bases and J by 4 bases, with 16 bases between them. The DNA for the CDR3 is TGCGCCAGCAAAACGGGGGGCGAATTCTATGGCTACACCTTC. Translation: CASKTGGEFYGYTF. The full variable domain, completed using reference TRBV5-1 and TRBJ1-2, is KAGVTQTPRYLIKTRGQQVTLSCSPISGHRSVSWYQQTPGQGLQFLFEYFSETQRNKGNFPGRFSGRQFSNSRSEMNVSTLELGDSALYLCASKTGGEFYGYTFGSGTRLTVV.

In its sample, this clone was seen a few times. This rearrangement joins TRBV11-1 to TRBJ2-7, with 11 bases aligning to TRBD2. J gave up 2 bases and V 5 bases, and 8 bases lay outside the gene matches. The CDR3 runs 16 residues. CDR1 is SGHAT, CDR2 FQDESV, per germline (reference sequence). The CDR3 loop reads CASSPRVSGRAYEQYF. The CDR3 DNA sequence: TGTGCCAGCAGCCCGAGAGTTAGCGGGAGGGCCTACGAGCAGTACTTC.

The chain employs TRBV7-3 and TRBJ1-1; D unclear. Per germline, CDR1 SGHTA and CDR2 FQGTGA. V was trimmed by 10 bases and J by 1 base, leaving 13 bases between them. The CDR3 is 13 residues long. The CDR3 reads CATSTRPNTEAFF. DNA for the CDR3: TGTGCCACCTCGACTAGACCGAACACTGAAGCTTTCTTT.

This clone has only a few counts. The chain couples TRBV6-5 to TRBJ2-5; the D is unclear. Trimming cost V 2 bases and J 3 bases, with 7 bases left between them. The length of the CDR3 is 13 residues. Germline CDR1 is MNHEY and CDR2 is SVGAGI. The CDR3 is CASSYKGKETQYF. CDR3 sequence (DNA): TGTGCCAGCAGTTACAAGGGCAAAGAGACCCAGTACTTC.

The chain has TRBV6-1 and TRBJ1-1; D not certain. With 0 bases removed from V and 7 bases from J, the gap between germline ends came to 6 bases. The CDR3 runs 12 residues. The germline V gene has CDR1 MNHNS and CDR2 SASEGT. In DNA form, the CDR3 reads TGTGCCAGCAGTGAAGCCTGGGGTGAAGCTTTCTTT. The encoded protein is CASSEAWGEAFF.

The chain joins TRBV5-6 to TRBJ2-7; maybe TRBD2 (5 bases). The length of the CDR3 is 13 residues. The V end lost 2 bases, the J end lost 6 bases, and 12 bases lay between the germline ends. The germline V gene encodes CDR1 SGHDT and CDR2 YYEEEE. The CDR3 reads CASSLSGPSEQYF. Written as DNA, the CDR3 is TGTGCCAGCAGCTTAAGCGGCCCTAGCGAGCAGTACTTC.

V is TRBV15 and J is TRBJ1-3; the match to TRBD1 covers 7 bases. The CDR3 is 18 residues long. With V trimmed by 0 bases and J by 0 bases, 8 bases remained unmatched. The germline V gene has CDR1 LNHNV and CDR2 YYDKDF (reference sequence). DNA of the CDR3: TGTGCCACCAGCAGAGAACGGGACAGACGCCTCTCTGGAAACACCATATATTTT. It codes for CATSRERDRRLSGNTIYF.

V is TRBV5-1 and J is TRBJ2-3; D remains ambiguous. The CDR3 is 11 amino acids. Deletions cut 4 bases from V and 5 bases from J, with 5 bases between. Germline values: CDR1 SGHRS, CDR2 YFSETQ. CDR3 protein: CASSLGDTQYF. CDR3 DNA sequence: TGCGCCAGCAGCCTTGGAGATACGCAGTATTTT.

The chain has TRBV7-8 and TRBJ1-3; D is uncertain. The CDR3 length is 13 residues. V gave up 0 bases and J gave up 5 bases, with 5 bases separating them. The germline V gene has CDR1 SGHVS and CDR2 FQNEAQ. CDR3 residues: CASSLAGRNTIYF. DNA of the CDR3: TGTGCCAGCAGCTTAGCCGGGAGAAACACCATATATTTT.

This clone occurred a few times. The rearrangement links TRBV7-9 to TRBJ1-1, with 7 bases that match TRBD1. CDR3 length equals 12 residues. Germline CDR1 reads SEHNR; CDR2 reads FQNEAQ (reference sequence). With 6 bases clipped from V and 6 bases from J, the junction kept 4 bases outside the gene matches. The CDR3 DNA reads TGTGCCAGCAGTCACGACAGGGCTGAAGCTTTCTTT. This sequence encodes CASSHDRAEAFF. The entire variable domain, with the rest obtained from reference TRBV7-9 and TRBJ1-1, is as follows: DTGVSQNPRHKITKRGQNVTFRCDPISEHNRLYWYRQTLGQGPEFLTYFQNEAQLEKSRLLSDRFSAERPKGSFSTLEIQRTEQGDSAMYLCASSHDRAEAFFGQGTRLTVV.

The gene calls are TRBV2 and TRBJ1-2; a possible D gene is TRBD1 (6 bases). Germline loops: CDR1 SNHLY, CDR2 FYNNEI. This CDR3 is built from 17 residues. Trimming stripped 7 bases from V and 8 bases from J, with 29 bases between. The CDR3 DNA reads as TGTGCCAGCACCCTAAGTGGTTGGGGGGGCGGTGGTTACGGCTACACCTTC. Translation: CASTLSGWGGGGYGYTF.

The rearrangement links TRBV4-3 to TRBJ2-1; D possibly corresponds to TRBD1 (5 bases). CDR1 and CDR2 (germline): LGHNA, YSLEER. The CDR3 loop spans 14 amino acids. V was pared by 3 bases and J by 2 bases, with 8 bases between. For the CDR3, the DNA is TGCGCCAGCAGCCAGATGACAGCCTACAATGAGCAGTTCTTC. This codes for CASSQMTAYNEQFF.

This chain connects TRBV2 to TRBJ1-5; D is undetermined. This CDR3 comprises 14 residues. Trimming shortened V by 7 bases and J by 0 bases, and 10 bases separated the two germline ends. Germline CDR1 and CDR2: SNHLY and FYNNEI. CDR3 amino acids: CASTVSNSNQPQHF. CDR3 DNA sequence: TGTGCCAGCACGGTCTCCAATAGCAATCAGCCCCAGCATTTT.

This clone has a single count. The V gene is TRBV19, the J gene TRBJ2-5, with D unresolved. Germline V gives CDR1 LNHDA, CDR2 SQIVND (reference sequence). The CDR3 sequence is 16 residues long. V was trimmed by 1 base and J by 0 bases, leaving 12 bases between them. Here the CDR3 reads CASSIARLRDQETQYF. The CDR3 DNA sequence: TGTGCCAGTAGTATAGCGCGACTTAGGGACCAAGAGACCCAGTACTTC.

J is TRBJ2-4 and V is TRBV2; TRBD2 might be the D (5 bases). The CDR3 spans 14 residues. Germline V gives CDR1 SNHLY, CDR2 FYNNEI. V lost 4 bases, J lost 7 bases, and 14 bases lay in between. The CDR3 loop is CASSVRLAGNIQYF. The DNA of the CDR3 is TGTGCCAGCAGTGTCCGGCTAGCCGGGAACATTCAGTACTTC. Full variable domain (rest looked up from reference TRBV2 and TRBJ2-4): EPEVTQTPSHQVTQMGQEVILRCVPISNHLYFYWYRQILGQKVEFLVSFYNNEISEKSEIFDDQFSVERPDGSNFTLKIRSTKLEDSAMYFCASSVRLAGNIQYFGAGTRLSVL.

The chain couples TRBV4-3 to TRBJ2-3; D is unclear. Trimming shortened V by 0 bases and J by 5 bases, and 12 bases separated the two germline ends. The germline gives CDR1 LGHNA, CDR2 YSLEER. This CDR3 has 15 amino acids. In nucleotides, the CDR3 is TGCGCCAGCAGCCAAGATGTGGCAACGGGAGATACGCAGTATTTT. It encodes CASSQDVATGDTQYF.

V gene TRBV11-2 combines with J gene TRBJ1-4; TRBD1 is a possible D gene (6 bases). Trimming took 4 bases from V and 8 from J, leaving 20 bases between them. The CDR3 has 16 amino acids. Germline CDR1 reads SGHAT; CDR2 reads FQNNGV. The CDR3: CASSSPRQAAGEKLFF. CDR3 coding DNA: TGTGCCAGCAGCTCACCACGACAGGCGGCAGGGGAAAAACTGTTTTTT.

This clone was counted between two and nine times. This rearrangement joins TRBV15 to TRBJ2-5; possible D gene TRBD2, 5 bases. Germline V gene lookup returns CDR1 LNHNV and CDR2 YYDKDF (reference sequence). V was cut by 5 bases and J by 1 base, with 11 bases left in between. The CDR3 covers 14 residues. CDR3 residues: CATSGGVGQETQYF. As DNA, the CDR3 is TGTGCCACCAGCGGAGGTGTGGGCCAAGAGACCCAGTACTTC.